Presented here are 14 T cell receptor beta chains from one specimen sequenced in a study of blood T cell repertoires in COVID-19. Sequenced by immunoSEQ multiplex PCR; TCRdb stores in-frame clones only, minus some. The sample consists of some 97,000 clones, 90% of them appearing once. The sequenced material came from peripheral blood. The receptors originated from a man aged 60 to 69 with acute or convalescent COVID-19.

The genes are TRBV19 and TRBJ1-2, with 7 positions matching TRBD1. The CDR3 has 15 amino acids. CDR1 LNHDA and CDR2 SQIVND come from the germline V gene (reference sequence). Trimming took 3 bases from V and 4 from J; bases not matched to a gene: 8. DNA for the CDR3: TGTGCCAGTAGTATCTCGAGACAGGGTGGCTATGGCTACACCTTC. Translating it yields CASSISRQGGYGYTF.

This chain connects TRBV19 to TRBJ1-4; D is unresolved. This CDR3 contains 13 residues. Deletions cut 3 bases from V and 8 bases from J, with 10 bases between. Germline CDR1 reads LNHDA; CDR2 reads SQIVND (reference sequence). The DNA for the CDR3 is TGTGCCAGTAGTATTAGGAGAAGGGAAAAACTGTTTTTT. This codes for CASSIRRREKLFF.

V usage is TRBV25-1 and J usage is TRBJ1-4; 11 bases agree with TRBD1. V was pared by 3 bases and J by 10 bases, with 7 bases of the junction left unmatched. Per germline, CDR1 MGHDK and CDR2 SYGVNS. This CDR3 is 15 amino acids long. CDR3 sequence (DNA): TGTGCCAGCAGTGACAGGGACAGGGGGAGTGGAAAACTGTTTTTT. It encodes CASSDRDRGSGKLFF.

J is TRBJ1-1 and V is TRBV18; D is perhaps TRBD1 (5 bases). From germline, CDR1 is KGHSH and CDR2 LQKENI. V dropped 2 bases and J dropped 6 bases, with 10 bases sitting between them. The CDR3 length is 13 residues. CDR3 DNA sequence: TGTGCCAGCTCACCAGGGGCAGTCGCTGAAGCTTTCTTT. Amino acid sequence: CASSPGAVAEAFF.

Points on this clone: This sample also contains other DNA sequences that code for the same CDR3. The chain links TRBV7-9 to TRBJ1-4; the D gene is possibly TRBD1 (6 bases). Trimming pared 3 bases from V and 0 bases from J, leaving 8 bases between. The CDR3 length is 15 residues. Germline V CDR1 and CDR2: SEHNR, FQNEAQ (reference sequence). CDR3 DNA: TGTGCCAGCAGCTTGGACAGCACAACTAATGAAAAACTGTTTTTT. Protein product: CASSLDSTTNEKLFF.

The rearrangement links TRBV6-5 to TRBJ1-3; no reliable D call. The CDR3 runs 15 residues. The germline V gene has CDR1 MNHEY and CDR2 SVGAGI. Trimming shortened V by 5 bases and J by 2 bases, and 13 bases separated the two germline ends. CDR3 residues: CASSPQDQTGNTIYF. CDR3 nucleotides: TGTGCCAGCAGTCCCCAGGATCAAACTGGAAACACCATATATTTT.

This chain connects TRBV13 to TRBJ2-1, with TRBD2 identical over 16 bases. The CDR3 runs to 19 residues. Per the germline V gene, CDR1 is PRHDT and CDR2 is FYEKMQ (reference sequence). The J segment lost 0 bases and the V segment lost 4 bases, leaving 6 bases of the junction unmatched. Here the CDR3 DNA reads TGTGCCAGCAGCTCACAGGGACTAGCGGGGGGGAGCTCCTACAATGAGCAGTTCTTC. This gives the protein CASSSQGLAGGSSYNEQFF.

In DNA form, the CDR3 reads TGTGCCAGCAGCGCTAACAGGGTAGGGAGCGGAGACACCATATATTTT. This codes for CASSANRVGSGDTIYF. The chain recombines TRBV9 with TRBJ1-3, with D tentatively TRBD1 (6 bases). This CDR3 region has 16 residues. V lost 3 bases and J lost 8, with 21 bases in between. Germline CDR1 and CDR2: SGDLS and YYNGEE.

Here the CDR3 DNA reads TGTGCCAGCAGCTTCGGGGTGTCCAACTATGGCTACACCTTC. This gives the protein CASSFGVSNYGYTF. This chain links TRBV5-4 with TRBJ1-2; D is undetermined. CDR1 SGHNT and CDR2 YYREEE come from the germline V gene (reference sequence). Trimming cost V 2 bases and J 2 bases, with 10 bases left between them. The CDR3 contains 14 residues.

The V and J genes are TRBV3-1 (or the pseudogene TRBV3-2) and TRBJ2-1; 11 bases align to TRBD2. The CDR3 loop spans 18 amino acids. The germline CDR1 and CDR2 sequences are LGHDT and YNNKEL (reference sequence). V lost 0 bases to trimming and J lost 8 bases; unmatched junction nucleotides: 12. The CDR3 loop is CASSQDLASGGKNDEQFF. The CDR3 nucleotides read TGTGCCAGCAGCCAAGATCTGGCTAGCGGGGGGAAAAACGATGAGCAGTTCTTC.

Only a few counts were recorded for this clone. V and J are TRBV5-1 and TRBJ2-1, with a possible D match to TRBD2 (6 bases). The CDR3 loop spans 16 amino acids. Trimming cost V 7 bases and J 4 bases, with 21 bases left between them. Germline loops: CDR1 SGHRS, CDR2 YFSETQ. CDR3 nucleotide sequence: TGCGCCAGCTCGGGAAGTGGCGGGGACCCATACAATGAGCAGTTCTTC. It codes for CASSGSGGDPYNEQFF.

The gene calls are TRBV5-1 and TRBJ1-5; D is unclear. Per germline, CDR1 SGHRS and CDR2 YFSETQ. The CDR3 spans 16 residues. V was trimmed by 0 bases and J by 0 bases, leaving 10 bases between them. In DNA form, the CDR3 reads TGCGCCAGCAGCTTGGTGGCAGGTCCTAGCAATCAGCCCCAGCATTTT. Its protein is CASSLVAGPSNQPQHF.

This chain uses TRBV2 with TRBJ1-6; tentatively, D is TRBD1 (6 bases). Germline CDR1 is SNHLY and CDR2 is FYNNEI. V gave up 3 bases and J gave up 8 bases, with 11 bases separating them. The CDR3 runs to 14 residues. CDR3 in amino acids: CASSDQGRDSPLHF. The CDR3 region has the DNA TGTGCCAGCAGTGATCAGGGGAGGGATTCACCCCTCCACTTT.

This chain uses TRBV19 with TRBJ1-2; no clear D. The CDR3 length is 14 residues. V was shortened by 6 bases and J by 0 bases, with 11 bases between the two germline ends. CDR1 and CDR2 from the germline V gene are LNHDA and SQIVND (reference sequence). CDR3 sequence: CASRWAAPNYGYTF. Written as DNA, the CDR3 is TGTGCCAGTAGGTGGGCAGCTCCTAACTATGGCTACACCTTC.